The rows below give T cell receptor beta chains drawn from one sample of a study of blood T cell repertoires in COVID-19. Clones were sequenced by immunoSEQ multiplex PCR, and TCRdb holds only the in-frame ones, with some missing. The sample gives under 200,000 clones, 80% of which show up once; roughly 6.7% is in the top ten. Source material: peripheral blood. Source of these receptors: a man aged 55 to 70 with acute or convalescent COVID-19. Both conserved end residues are part of each CDR3. The D gene is left open where the match is weak. Size values are once, few and many counts, or a class for expanded clones, and some rows have none.

>NA|TRBJ2-1|TRBV28|NA
TGTGCCAGCAGTTTGGCCAGGTATGAGCAGTTCTTC
CASSLARYEQFF
>NA|TRBJ1-1|TRBV6-5|NA
TGTGCCAGCAGTTACTCGGGGAGCACTGAAGCTTTCTTT
CASSYSGSTEAFF
>NA|TRBJ1-4|TRBV6-6|once
TGTGCCAGCAGCATGGGGAGCCTTAATGAAAAACTGTTTTTT
CASSMGSLNEKLFF
>NA|TRBJ2-4|TRBV30|once
TGTGCCTGGAGTGTACAATGGGGGAAACAGGGAAATAAAAACATTCAGTACTTC
CAWSVQWGKQGNKNIQYF
>NA|TRBJ2-1|TRBV3-1/TRBV3-2|once
TGTGCCAGCAGCCACAGCCGCCGGGATGGGAATGAGCAGTTCTTC
CASSHSRRDGNEQFF
>TRBD2|TRBJ2-3|TRBV24-1|NA
TGTGCCACCAGTGATCCCCGAAGCGGGGGTCCAGATACGCAGTATTTT
CATSDPRSGGPDTQYF
>TRBD1|TRBJ2-7|TRBV5-6|NA
TGTGCCAGCAGCTTCAGGGACAGGTATTACGAGCAGTACTTC
CASSFRDRYYEQYF
>TRBD2|TRBJ2-7|TRBV19|NA
TGTGCCAGTAGTCCCCAGGGGACTAGCGGTATTTACGAGCAGTACTTC
CASSPQGTSGIYEQYF
>TRBD2|TRBJ2-1|TRBV2|few
TGTGCCAGCAGTCCCCTAGCGGGAGCAGGCAATGAGCAGTTCTTC
CASSPLAGAGNEQFF
>NA|TRBJ2-7|TRBV30|once
TGTGCCTCTAACCAGGTATTATCCTACGAGCAGTACTTC
CASNQVLSYEQYF
>TRBD2|TRBJ2-3|TRBV6-5|NA
TGTGCCATTCCCGTGACTAGCGGGGGCCCAGATACGCAGTATTTT
CAIPVTSGGPDTQYF
>TRBD1|TRBJ1-2|TRBV19|NA
TGTGCCAGTAGTATTTCAGGGGGTAGGGGCTACACCTTC
CASSISGGRGYTF
>TRBD2|TRBJ2-4|TRBV30|NA
TGTGCCTGGAGGCCGGGACTATTAAAAAACATTCAGTACTTC
CAWRPGLLKNIQYF
>TRBD2|TRBJ2-7|TRBV12-3/TRBV12-4|NA
TGTGCCAGCGGGATGGGGGGGGGCTACGAGCAGTACTTC
CASGMGGGYEQYF
>TRBD1|TRBJ2-1|TRBV20-1|NA
TGCAGTGCTAGTTCAGGGGGCGGTCCGACAGAGGGGAATGAGCAGTTCTTC
CSASSGGGPTEGNEQFF
>NA|TRBJ2-7|TRBV24-1|NA
TGTGCCACCAGTGGCCCAACTATACAGGGTTCGACCTACGAGCAGTACTTC
CATSGPTIQGSTYEQYF
>NA|TRBJ2-1|TRBV7-3|NA
TGTGCCAGCAGCTTAGATCCGGGGTCCTACAATGAGCAGTTCTTC
CASSLDPGSYNEQFF
>TRBD1|TRBJ1-1|TRBV6-6|NA
TGTGCCAGCAGTAAGCATACAGGGGGCACTGAAGCTTTCTTT
CASSKHTGGTEAFF
>TRBD1|TRBJ1-1|TRBV28|NA
TGTGCCAGCAAGGGACAGGGGGTATTTGGGGCTTTCTTT
CASKGQGVFGAFF
>NA|TRBJ2-1|TRBV5-5|NA
TGTGCCAGCAGCTTTAGCCCCGTGGCCAATGAGCAGTTCTTC
CASSFSPVANEQFF
>NA|TRBJ1-2|TRBV7-9|NA
TGTGCCAGCAGCTTCGACAGAACTAACTATGGCTACACCTTC
CASSFDRTNYGYTF
>NA|TRBJ2-6|TRBV29-1|NA
TGCAGCGTTGAAGATAGCCGCTCTGGGGCCAACGTCCTGACTTTC
CSVEDSRSGANVLTF
>NA|TRBJ2-5|TRBV9|NA
TGTGCCAGCAGCGTAGCTACAGGGACGGAGACCCAGTACTTC
CASSVATGTETQYF